The 4 T cell receptor beta chains listed next were all sequenced from one sample in a study of T cell responses to AZD1222 COVID-19 vaccine. Using immunoSEQ multiplex PCR, the repertoire was profiled, and TCRdb retains in-frame clones only, with some absent. The table has about 190,000 clones, about 92% seen once. Source: peripheral blood, taken on day 0 of AZD1222 vaccination. These receptors originate from an adult in good health.

The V and J genes are TRBV4-1 and TRBJ1-1; D might be TRBD1 (6 bases). The CDR3 totals 16 residues. The V end was cut by 0 bases, the J end by 6 bases, with 17 bases between. Germline assignment: CDR1 MGHRA and CDR2 YSYEKL. Here the CDR3 DNA reads TGCGCCAGCAGCCAAGATTTTAGGCAGGGGAGCGCTGAAGCTTTCTTT. Encoded protein: CASSQDFRQGSAEAFF.

The chain carries TRBV5-1 and TRBJ1-2; 8 nucleotides agree with TRBD1. There are 12 residues in the CDR3. The trim removed 3 bases at V and 8 bases at J, leaving 3 bases unmatched. CDR1 is SGHRS and CDR2 is YFSETQ in the germline V gene. The CDR3 here is CASSSDREGYTF. CDR3 sequence (DNA): TGCGCCAGCAGCTCGGACAGGGAAGGCTACACCTTC.

V is TRBV6-5 and J is TRBJ2-7, with a tentative D call TRBD2 (6 bases). V gave up 8 bases and J gave up 0 bases, with 17 bases separating them. Looked up from germline, CDR1 is MNHEY and CDR2 is SVGAGI. The CDR3 has 15 residues. CDR3: CASRRLVGASYEQYF. For the CDR3, the DNA is TGTGCCAGCCGCCGACTAGTAGGGGCCTCCTACGAGCAGTACTTC.

The chain is built from TRBV11-2 and TRBJ1-5; maybe TRBD1 (6 bases). Between the trimmed V and J ends, which lost 3 bases and 2 bases, there was a span of 8 bases. CDR3 length equals 14 residues. Germline V gives CDR1 SGHAT, CDR2 FQNNGV. CDR3 bases: TGTGCCAGCAGCTTCGGGGGCCGCAATCAGCCCCAGCATTTT. Amino acids: CASSFGGRNQPQHF. Combining the CDR3 with reference TRBV11-2 and TRBJ1-5 gives the whole variable domain EAGVAQSPRYKIIEKRQSVAFWCNPISGHATLYWYQQILGQGPKLLIQFQNNGVVDDSQLPKDRFSAERLKGVDSTLKIQPAKLEDSAVYLCASSFGGRNQPQHFGDGTRLSIL.